The 15 T cell receptor beta chains presented below share a single source sample, sequenced in a study of cytomegalovirus exposure and HLA in healthy donors. This PCR relied on a set of 60 Vbeta primers and 13 Jbeta primers. TCRdb's copy holds only in-frame clones and misses some; the assay was immunoSEQ multiplex PCR. The data hold over 150,000 clones, with roughly 73% observed a single time. The source material was PBMCs. These TCRs come from a male donor in good health and CMV-seronegative.

The chain uses TRBV30 and TRBJ1-5; D call uncertain. Germline V CDR1 and CDR2: GTSNPN, SVGIG (reference sequence). Trimming took off 2 bases at V and 2 bases at J, with 10 bases between the two ends. The CDR3 is 14 amino acids. CDR3 coding DNA: TGTGCCTGGAGTCGGGGAGACGGCAATCAGCCCCAGCATTTT. Translation gives CAWSRGDGNQPQHF.

J is TRBJ1-3 and V is TRBV7-9; TRBD1 matches 8 bases. Germline-derived CDR1 and CDR2 are SEHNR and FQNEAQ (reference sequence). This CDR3 comprises 15 residues. J gave up 4 bases and V 4 bases, and 6 bases lay outside the gene matches. CDR3 sequence: CASSSPDRVGNTIYF. The CDR3 DNA is TGTGCCAGCAGCTCTCCGGACAGGGTGGGAAACACCATATATTTT.

V usage is TRBV9 and J usage is TRBJ1-1; D is unclear. CDR3 length: 13 residues. V lost 4 bases and J lost 1, with 8 bases in between. Germline V CDR1 and CDR2: SGDLS, YYNGEE. CDR3 loop: CASSSPGNTEAFF. CDR3 coding DNA: TGTGCCAGCAGCTCTCCAGGGAACACTGAAGCTTTCTTT.

This sequence joins TRBV10-3 and TRBJ2-6, with 7 bases aligning to TRBD1. Germline CDR1 reads ENHRY; CDR2 reads SYGVKD. The CDR3 covers 17 residues. J was trimmed by 4 bases and V by 0 bases; bases with no gene match: 6. The chain's CDR3 is CAISESRKGAGANVLTF. The CDR3 nucleotides read TGTGCCATCAGTGAGTCGAGAAAGGGGGCCGGGGCCAACGTCCTGACTTTC.

The sample holds a few counts of this clone. The sample holds other DNA sequences that translate to the same CDR3. The V gene is TRBV7-2, the J gene TRBJ2-5; D not certain. The J call may be in error: the DNA end matches TRBJ2-7 better. CDR1 and CDR2 (germline): SGHTA, FQGNSA. CDR3 length: 11 amino acids. CDR3 nucleotide sequence: TGTGCCAGCAGCTTACGGTACGAGCAGTACTTC. This gives the protein CASSLRYEQYF.

A word on this clone: Mismatch with germline at one junction end may stem from a read error. The rearrangement uses TRBV4-3 and TRBJ2-7; 9 bases are shared with TRBD2. The CDR3 consists of 14 residues. Germline V lookup: CDR1 LGHNA, CDR2 YSLEER. In nucleotides, the CDR3 is TGCGCCAGCAGCCCCGGGACTAGCTCCCACGAGCAGTACTTC. Its protein is CASSPGTSSHEQYF.

This chain connects TRBV2 to TRBJ2-5, with 9 positions matching TRBD2. V gave up 6 bases and J gave up 4 bases; unmatched junction bases: 6. The CDR3 covers 14 residues. CDR1 is SNHLY and CDR2 is FYNNEI in the germline V gene. The CDR3 here is CASSSGLAGETQYF. The CDR3 bases are TGTGCCAGCAGCTCGGGACTAGCCGGAGAGACCCAGTACTTC.

This clone was detected many times. The chain has TRBV6-5 and TRBJ1-1; D might be TRBD1 (5 bases). V lost 2 bases to trimming and J lost 8 bases, with 6 bases between them. The CDR3 extends over 11 amino acids. Germline V lookup: CDR1 MNHEY, CDR2 SVGAGI. The CDR3 DNA reads TGTGCCAGCAGTTACCAGGGAGAAGCTTTCTTT. Protein sequence: CASSYQGEAFF.

The gene calls are TRBV9 and TRBJ1-2; D is perhaps TRBD1 (5 bases). The CDR3 runs 15 residues. Trimming removed 1 base from V and 2 bases from J, with 12 bases in between. Looked up from germline, CDR1 is SGDLS and CDR2 is YYNGEE. The CDR3 coding sequence is TGTGCCAGCAGCGTATCAGGGAACGCCAACTATGGCTACACCTTC. Translated: CASSVSGNANYGYTF.

The chain links TRBV19 to TRBJ2-3; no clear D gene. This CDR3 comprises 17 residues. CDR1 is LNHDA and CDR2 is SQIVND in the germline V gene (reference sequence). Trimming shortened V by 5 bases and J by 5 bases, and 23 bases separated the two germline ends. The CDR3 DNA reads as TGTGCCAGTAGTCCCACCCCGATGAAGAGGATGGTAGATACGCAGTATTTT. This sequence encodes CASSPTPMKRMVDTQYF.

CDR3 nucleotides: TGTGCCAGCTCACCCCAGTTCCGAACCACCGGGGAGCTGTTTTTT. Protein sequence: CASSPQFRTTGELFF. The rearrangement links TRBV18 to TRBJ2-2; D not certain. Germline V gives CDR1 KGHSH, CDR2 LQKENI. With 3 bases removed from V and 4 bases from J, the gap between germline ends came to 12 bases. The CDR3 totals 15 residues.

V is TRBV29-1 and J is TRBJ1-5; 9 bases are a match to TRBD1. The V gene's germline CDR1 is SQVTM and CDR2 ANQGSEA. The V gene end was trimmed by 6 bases and the J gene end by 4 bases; junction bases not matched to a gene: 13. This CDR3 has 16 residues. CDR3 amino acids: CSVTGTGKSGNQPQHF. DNA for the CDR3: TGCAGCGTGACCGGGACAGGGAAGTCAGGGAATCAGCCCCAGCATTTT.

Concerning this clone: In the same sample, other DNA sequences code for this CDR3. The rearrangement uses TRBV5-1 and TRBJ1-1; 7 bases align to TRBD1. CDR3 size: 14 residues. The V gene's germline CDR1 is SGHRS and CDR2 YFSETQ. The trim removed 0 bases at V and 3 bases at J, leaving 2 bases unmatched. CDR3 in amino acids: CASSLGGGDTEAFF. The CDR3 DNA reads TGCGCCAGCAGCTTGGGAGGGGGCGACACTGAAGCTTTCTTT.

The chain employs TRBV28 and TRBJ2-3, with a weak D call TRBD1 (6 bases). The CDR3 sequence is 13 residues long. The V gene's germline CDR1 is MDHEN and CDR2 SYDVKM. The V gene lost 6 bases and the J gene lost 4 bases, with 11 bases spanning the gap. The DNA of the CDR3 is TGTGCCAGCAGGATATCAGGGGCAGATACGCAGTATTTT. This sequence encodes CASRISGADTQYF. Supplemented by reference TRBV28 and TRBJ2-3, the full variable domain reads DVKVTQSSRYLVKRTGEKVFLECVQDMDHENMFWYRQDPGLGLRLIYFSYDVKMKEKGDIPEGYSVSREKKERFSLILESASTNQTSMYLCASRISGADTQYFGPGTRLTVL.

There are a few counts of this clone. This chain joins TRBV14 and TRBJ2-7, with TRBD1 matching over 10 bases. J gave up 5 bases and V 2 bases, and 6 bases lay outside the gene matches. The germline gives CDR1 SGHDN, CDR2 FVKESK. The CDR3 contains 15 residues. CDR3 coding DNA: TGTGCCAGCAGCCAACAGGGACAGGGGTGGGACGAGCAGTACTTC. It translates to CASSQQGQGWDEQYF.